This is a list of T cell receptor beta chains from one sample in a study of blood T cell repertoires in COVID-19. Sequencing was performed with immunoSEQ multiplex PCR; in TCRdb, only in-frame clones are kept and a portion is missing. The table has 150,000 or so clones, over 75% seen once; the top ten hold 5% to 8.5%. Sequencing used PBMCs or T cells enriched from blood (not recorded which). These receptors all stem from a woman aged 45-65 years who had recovered from COVID-19. CDR3s leave out the opening cysteine and the closing phenylalanine or tryptophan. The D gene is left open where the match is weak. Clone size is shown for a subset of rows, as once, few, many or a class of expanded clone.

ASSPSTGGVAF | TRBJ1-1 | - | TRBV5-1 | TRBD1
ASRGRQGSDTEAF | TRBJ1-1 | - | TRBV7-8 | TRBD1
ASSPDVGRGDTQY | TRBJ2-3 | - | TRBV18 | -
ASSPGGASAYNEQF | TRBJ2-1 | - | TRBV7-6 | -
ASSLPGNGQPQH | TRBJ1-5 | - | TRBV27 | -
ASSELIAEGPSRNIQY | TRBJ2-4 | - | TRBV6-1 | -
ASSYRSGGNDNEQF | TRBJ2-1 | - | TRBV6-5 | TRBD2
ASRTSGTQY | TRBJ2-5 | - | TRBV25-1 | TRBD2
ASSLIGGQGQGKEAF | TRBJ1-1 | - | TRBV27 | TRBD1
ASGLGTYDTDTQY | TRBJ2-3 | - | TRBV12-5 | -
ASRSGGSGNTIY | TRBJ1-3 | - | TRBV5-1 | -
ASSLVRSPLH | TRBJ1-6 | - | TRBV5-6 | -
ASSRSRGLNTEAF | TRBJ1-1 | - | TRBV9 | -
ASHSGASTDTQY | TRBJ2-3 | - | TRBV10-1 | TRBD2
ASSVPPTSGVETQY | TRBJ2-5 | - | TRBV9 | TRBD2
SVEQGQGIYEQF | TRBJ2-1 | once | TRBV29-1 | TRBD1
ASSRQGTNEKLF | TRBJ1-4 | - | TRBV6-7 | TRBD1
ASSLLGQAQFH | TRBJ1-6 | once | TRBV11-2 | TRBD1
SASGTGLKEPQH | TRBJ1-5 | few | TRBV20-1 | TRBD1
ASSQDGGPYNEQF | TRBJ2-1 | - | TRBV3-1/TRBV3-2 | -